The 9 T cell receptor beta chains reported below all come from one sample, sequenced in a study of PD-1 blockade in classical Hodgkin lymphoma. Stated time point: newly diagnosed, previously untreated cHL patient sample. Magnetic negative selection of thawed PBMCs was the method by which CD4+ T cells were purified. Using immunoSEQ multiplex PCR, the repertoire was profiled, and TCRdb retains in-frame clones only, with some absent. Among approximately 20,000 clones, around 83% were seen once, and the ten largest hold less than 1.5%. What was sequenced was CD4+ T cells from blood. All receptors come from a human donor with classical Hodgkin lymphoma.

This clone has just one count. The J gene is TRBJ2-7, the V gene TRBV27; D remains ambiguous. The CDR3 contains 16 residues. V was cut by 5 bases and J by 3 bases, with 20 bases left in between. Germline V lookup: CDR1 MNHEY, CDR2 SMNVEV (reference sequence). This CDR3 is CASSPFLVGYYYEQYF. The CDR3 DNA is TGTGCCAGCAGTCCTTTCCTCGTGGGATATTACTACGAGCAGTACTTC.

V gene TRBV9 combines with J gene TRBJ2-1, with 14 bases matching TRBD2. V lost 1 base and J lost 9; bases outside the gene matches: 6. Germline assignment: CDR1 SGDLS and CDR2 YYNGEE. There are 16 residues in the CDR3. Here the CDR3 reads CASSVSTSGRASEQFF. In nucleotides, the CDR3 is TGTGCCAGCAGCGTATCGACTAGCGGGAGGGCCAGTGAGCAGTTCTTC.

The CDR3 sequence: CAGAAGGGFSEAFF. In DNA, the CDR3 is TGTGCCGGTGCAGCAGGGGGCGGTTTCTCTGAAGCTTTCTTT. The V and J genes are TRBV6-6 and TRBJ1-1; 8 nucleotides agree with TRBD1. The CDR3 sequence is 14 residues long. Germline V lookup: CDR1 MNHNY, CDR2 SVGAGI (reference sequence). J gave up 6 bases and V 11 bases, and 14 bases lay outside the gene matches.

V is TRBV5-1 and J is TRBJ2-7; D ambiguous. CDR3 size: 15 residues. Germline V gene lookup returns CDR1 SGHRS and CDR2 YFSETQ. Trimming left V 4 bases short and J 1 base short, with 15 bases between. The CDR3 loop reads CASSRSGTLSYEQYF. Here the CDR3 DNA reads TGCGCCAGCAGCAGGTCGGGCACCCTGTCCTACGAGCAGTACTTC.

The chain carries TRBV18 and TRBJ1-4; 7 bases match TRBD1. CDR3 size: 14 residues. The ends lost 3 bases at V and 7 bases at J; junction bases unmatched: 5. Germline V gene sequence: CDR1 KGHSH, CDR2 LQKENI. CDR3 DNA: TGTGCCAGCTCACCTAAGACAGGGCTTGAAAAACTGTTTTTT. It yields the protein CASSPKTGLEKLFF.

As for this clone: Mismatch with germline at one junction end may stem from a read error. The V and J genes are TRBV29-1 and TRBJ2-6; D is undetermined. The CDR3 extends over 13 amino acids. Germline lookup yields CDR1 SQVTM and CDR2 ANQGSEA. CDR3 DNA sequence: TGCAGCGTTGAAATCTCTGGGACCAACGTCCTGACTTTC. It encodes CSVEISGTNVLTF.

The chain carries TRBV7-9 and TRBJ2-1; a weak D match, TRBD2 (5 bases). CDR1 and CDR2 from the germline V gene are SEHNR and FQNEAQ (reference sequence). CDR3 length equals 15 residues. Trimming removed 1 base at V and 3 bases at J, with 10 bases between. CDR3 coding DNA: TGTGCCAGCAGCTTAGTGAGTAGCGTCTACAATGAGCAGTTCTTC. Translation: CASSLVSSVYNEQFF. Supplemented by reference TRBV7-9 and TRBJ2-1, the full variable domain reads DTGVSQNPRHKITKRGQNVTFRCDPISEHNRLYWYRQTLGQGPEFLTYFQNEAQLEKSRLLSDRFSAERPKGSFSTLEIQRTEQGDSAMYLCASSLVSSVYNEQFFGPGTRLTVL.

This clone has a handful of counts. The V and J genes are TRBV25-1 and TRBJ1-3, with D hard to call. CDR3 length: 14 residues. CDR1 is MGHDK, CDR2 SYGVNS, per germline. V was shortened by 7 bases and J by 0 bases, with 10 bases between the two germline ends. CDR3 in amino acids: CASTPMGSGNTIYF. CDR3 sequence (DNA): TGTGCCAGCACCCCTATGGGCTCTGGAAACACCATATATTTT.

The chain carries TRBV5-1 and TRBJ2-2; D possibly uses TRBD1 or TRBD2 (5 bases each). With 3 bases removed from V and 4 bases from J, the gap between germline ends came to 7 bases. The CDR3 spans 13 residues. Germline V gene sequence: CDR1 SGHRS, CDR2 YFSETQ. DNA for the CDR3: TGCGCCAGCAGCTCGGGGCCCACCGGGGAGCTGTTTTTT. This codes for CASSSGPTGELFF.